Listed below are T cell receptor beta chains from one sample, sequenced in a study of T cell clones after liver transplantation. Measured with immunoSEQ multiplex PCR; TCRdb has only the in-frame clones, and not every one. The sample lists about 99,000 clones; about 86% were seen once. The sample was CD4+ T cells from blood, taken around 4 years after liver transplant. These receptors all come from a human patient who received a liver transplant. Certain T cells may be donor cells from the graft. Both conserved end residues are part of each CDR3. A D gene is named only where the DNA matches it firmly. Not every row has a clone size; where given, it reads once, few, many or a size class.

TRBJ2-5,TRBV5-1,.,.,TGCGCCAGCAGCTTGGCGCGGGGGCCCGTCCAAGAGACCCAGTACTTC,CASSLARGPVQETQYF
TRBJ1-2,TRBV5-1,.,TRBD1,TGCGCCAGCAGCTGGGGACAGGGTTCTGGCTACACCTTC,CASSWGQGSGYTF
TRBJ2-2,TRBV2,.,TRBD1,TGTGCCAGCAAGACAGGGGCCGGGGAGCTGTTTTTT,CASKTGAGELFF
TRBJ2-4,TRBV27,.,TRBD2,TGTGCCAGCAGTACGGGACTAGCGGGTGCGGTGACTCACAAAAACATTCAGTACTTC,CASSTGLAGAVTHKNIQYF
TRBJ1-4,TRBV19,.,.,TGTGCCTGCAGACCTTCCGCCCAAAATGAAAAACTGTTTTTT,CACRPSAQNEKLFF
TRBJ2-7,TRBV7-2,.,.,TGTGCCAGCAGCTTAGGTGGGAGCGTCTACGAGCAGTACTTC,CASSLGGSVYEQYF
TRBJ1-5,TRBV7-9,.,.,TGTGCCAGCGAGGGGGATGGTCAGCCCCAGCATTTT,CASEGDGQPQHF
TRBJ2-2,TRBV6-5,.,.,TGTGCCAGCAGGCTTTGGGGTAGGAACACCGGGGAGCTGTTTTTT,CASRLWGRNTGELFF
TRBJ2-3,TRBV6-4,.,TRBD2,TGTGCCAGCAGTCAAGGACTAGGCAGCACAGATACGCAGTATTTT,CASSQGLGSTDTQYF
TRBJ1-2,TRBV4-3,.,.,TGCGCCAGCAGCCCCCAGGGGAGCTTTAACTATGGCTACACCTTC,CASSPQGSFNYGYTF
TRBJ1-1,TRBV7-9,.,TRBD1,TGTGCCAGCAGGGAGGACAGGGGAGACACTGAAGCTTTCTTT,CASREDRGDTEAFF
TRBJ2-5,TRBV27,.,.,TGTGCCAGCAGTTTTCGGGGGCAAGAGACCCAGTACTTC,CASSFRGQETQYF
TRBJ1-1,TRBV27,.,.,TGTGCCAGCTACCCCAACAGGGTTACGACTGAAGCTTTCTTT,CASYPNRVTTEAFF
TRBJ2-3,TRBV5-4,.,TRBD2,TGTGCCAGCAGCGTTAGCGGGAGAAACACAGATACGCAGTATTTT,CASSVSGRNTDTQYF
TRBJ1-5,TRBV5-6,.,.,TGTGCCAGCAGCTTGGGAGGCGGAAAGCCCCAGCATTTT,CASSLGGGKPQHF
TRBJ2-6,TRBV9,once,.,TGTGCCAGCAGCGTAGGTCCAGCGTCTGGGGCCAACGTCCTGACTTTC,CASSVGPASGANVLTF
TRBJ1-3,TRBV5-1,.,.,TGCGCCAGCAGCCCTAGACAGGCTAACTCTGGAAACACCATATATTTT,CASSPRQANSGNTIYF
TRBJ2-1,TRBV7-9,.,TRBD2,TGTGCCAGCAGCTTAAAGTCTAGCGGGACCAGATACAATGAGCAGTTCTTC,CASSLKSSGTRYNEQFF
TRBJ2-7,TRBV28,.,.,TGTGCCAGCAGTCCCAGGGGGGCAGGGCGGAACTACGAGCAGTACTTC,CASSPRGAGRNYEQYF
TRBJ2-2,TRBV19,.,TRBD2,TGTGCCAGTAAGAGAGACGGGAGGGCCTCGAGCAACACCGGGGAGCTGTTTTTT,CASKRDGRASSNTGELFF
TRBJ1-4,TRBV2,.,TRBD1,TGTGCCAGTAGGGGAGGCGGGACAGGGGGTGAAAAACTGTTTTTT,CASRGGGTGGEKLFF
TRBJ2-1,TRBV11-3,once,.,TGTGCCAGCAGCCCTCGGGCAGGGCTGAATGAGCAGTTCTTC,CASSPRAGLNEQFF
TRBJ2-6,TRBV5-4,.,.,TGTGCCAGCAGCTTGGTAAACTTCCCCTCTGGGGCCAACGTCCTGACTTTC,CASSLVNFPSGANVLTF
TRBJ2-1,TRBV27,few,TRBD2,TGTGCCAGCAGTTTATCGTCTTTGGCTAGCGGGAGCGGAAATGAGCAGTTCTTC,CASSLSSLASGSGNEQFF
TRBJ1-4,TRBV30,.,TRBD1,TGTGCCTCACAGGGGGCTTCTAATGAAAAACTGTTTTTT,CASQGASNEKLFF
TRBJ1-5,TRBV15,.,TRBD1,TGTGCCACCAGCAGAGAAGGGACAGGGGGCTTGGTTGGCAATCAGCCCCAGCATTTT,CATSREGTGGLVGNQPQHF
TRBJ2-5,TRBV7-3,.,.,TGTGCCAGCAGCCAACCGGGGCCCCAAGAGACCCAGTACTTC,CASSQPGPQETQYF
TRBJ1-6,TRBV2,.,.,TGTGCCAACCGGGACACTGGATATAATTCACCCCTCCACTTT,CANRDTGYNSPLHF
TRBJ2-3,TRBV9,.,.,TGTGCCAGCAGCGTAGTGACGACAGATACGCAGTATTTT,CASSVVTTDTQYF
TRBJ1-5,TRBV5-3,.,.,TGTGCCAGAAGGTGGGTCAATCAGCCCCAGCATTTT,CARRWVNQPQHF
TRBJ2-2,TRBV19,.,TRBD2,TGTGCCAGTAGTACCCGAAGCGGGAGCGGTGGCACCGGGGAGCTGTTTTTT,CASSTRSGSGGTGELFF
TRBJ1-3,TRBV15,.,TRBD1,TGTGCCACCAGCAACGGGGACAGCACTGGAAACACCATATATTTT,CATSNGDSTGNTIYF